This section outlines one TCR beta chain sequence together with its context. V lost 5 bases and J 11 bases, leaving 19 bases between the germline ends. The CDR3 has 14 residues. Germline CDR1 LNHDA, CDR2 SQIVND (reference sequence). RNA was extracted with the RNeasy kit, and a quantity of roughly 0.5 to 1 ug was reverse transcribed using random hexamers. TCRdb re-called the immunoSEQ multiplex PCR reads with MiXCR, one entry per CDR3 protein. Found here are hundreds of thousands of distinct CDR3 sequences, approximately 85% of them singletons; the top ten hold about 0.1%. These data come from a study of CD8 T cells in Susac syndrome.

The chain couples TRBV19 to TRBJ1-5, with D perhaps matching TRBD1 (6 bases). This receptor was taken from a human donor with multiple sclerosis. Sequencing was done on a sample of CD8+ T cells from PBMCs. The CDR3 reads CASSEDRANPSQHF. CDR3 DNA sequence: TGTGCCAGTAGTGAGGACAGAGCAAATCCGTCCCAGCATTTT.